Sequencing of this T cell receptor (beta chain) was carried out in a study of T cell changes during pregnancy in multiple sclerosis. Between the trimmed V and J ends, which lost 3 bases and 1 base, there was a span of 14 bases. Looked up from germline, CDR1 is SGHTS and CDR2 is YDEGEE. This CDR3 contains 15 residues. TCRdb's table, derived via immunoSEQ multiplex PCR, lists solely in-frame clones and lacks some. The sample carries roughly 63,000 clones, less than 95% recorded once. The input for sequencing was peripheral blood, taken in the second trimester of pregnancy. The origin of this receptor is a female donor in good health, enrolled as a control in a pregnancy study. The chain links TRBV5-8 to TRBJ2-7, with D tentatively TRBD2 (6 bases). The CDR3 region has the DNA TGTGCCAGCAGCTGGCGACTAGTGATATCCTACGAGCAGTACTTC. Protein sequence: CASSWRLVISYEQYF.